This T cell receptor (beta chain) was captured by sequencing in a study of blood T cell repertoires in COVID-19 (dated by TCRdb to about 2020). About the investigation overall: The collaborator samples originated in the United States, Italy and Spain and spanned the acute and convalescent phases of COVID-19. Sample metadata almost always included a de-identified subject ID, COVID-19 status, age in years and sex. A freely available public database, intended as a resource for researchers studying the immune response to SARS-CoV-2, is where the repertoires were released. Where available, HLA class I and class II types were obtained from metadata supplied by the sample provider rather than from assay-based typing. Samples came from the ongoing ImmuneRACE study (first 160 participants) plus 1,254 subjects from 6 global collaborators. The material from the prospective study consisted of cDNA or gDNA derived from T cells, B-cell-depleted T cells, or PBMCs. Subjects who had been exposed to COVID-19, were actively infected with it, or had recovered from it provided the deeply sampled blood TCRbeta repertoires that made up the dataset.

In Seattle, one collaborating source enrolled patients while the infection was active and tracked those patients longitudinally over the course of disease. Whole blood was collected in K2EDTA tubes by collaborating institutions according to the institutions' own protocols. For TCRbeta analysis, collaborators shipped samples in one of three forms: frozen whole blood, isolated PBMCs, or DNA extracted from either of those sample types. Beyond this particular receptor, the publication reports: The amount of clinical and demographic metadata varied by source and participant and was provided uncurated.

TCRbeta CDR3 regions were amplified from genomic DNA by means of the immunoSEQ Assay, a bias-controlled multiplex PCR. Per the authors' processing: Nucleated cell counts per sample were estimated from amplification of reference gene primers within the assay. To quantify the absolute abundance of each unique TCRbeta CDR3 rearrangement, sequence reads were collapsed and filtered. For each sample, productive Simpson clonality was calculated as the square root of Simpson's diversity index across productive rearrangements. As stored in TCRdb, this immuneACCESS dataset retains in-frame rearrangements with V and J assigned. A fraction of the clones does not appear; measured against another copy, unresolved V genes explain less than half of the discrepancy, and the remainder lacks a known reason. V, J and clone size were drawn from that table, and D and trimming were deduced from the DNA. Within this sample are 250,000 to 350,000 clones, with 91% of them counted one time only. The ten largest clonotypes hold around 2.2% of the sample.

Based on the germline V gene (reference sequence), the CDR1 and CDR2 sequences are LNHDA and SQIVND. Trimming removed 10 bases from V and 7 bases from J; the gene matches leave 19 bases unexplained. The CDR3 measures 17 amino acids from cysteine to phenylalanine. Only CDR3 DNA remains: 51 bases, in frame from the first base. As regards this clone: Its antigen is not yet known. The sample holds no much larger clone one base away, and base qualities are not on file.

The sequencing input was peripheral blood. The chain is made from TRBV19 and TRBJ2-2; 9 central nucleotides agree with TRBD1. The origin of this receptor is a woman under 40 with COVID-19, enrolled during active disease. The sequence in DNA is TGTGCCACAAAAATGGGCTTTGGCGGACAGGGGATCGGGGAGCTGTTTTTT. It translates to CATKMGFGGQGIGELFF.